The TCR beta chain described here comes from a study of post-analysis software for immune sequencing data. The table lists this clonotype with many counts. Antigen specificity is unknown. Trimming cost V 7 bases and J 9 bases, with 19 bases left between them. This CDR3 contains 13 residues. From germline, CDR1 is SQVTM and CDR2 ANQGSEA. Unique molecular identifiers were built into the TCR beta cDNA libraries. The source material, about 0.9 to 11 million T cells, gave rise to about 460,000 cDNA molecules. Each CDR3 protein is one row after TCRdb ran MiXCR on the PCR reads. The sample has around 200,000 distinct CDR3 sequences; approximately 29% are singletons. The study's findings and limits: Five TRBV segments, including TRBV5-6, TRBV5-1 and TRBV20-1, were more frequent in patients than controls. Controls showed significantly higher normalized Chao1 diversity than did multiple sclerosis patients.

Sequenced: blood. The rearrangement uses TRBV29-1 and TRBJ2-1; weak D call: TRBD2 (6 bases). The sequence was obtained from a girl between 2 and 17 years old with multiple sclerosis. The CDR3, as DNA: TGCAGCGCGGCGAGGAGGGAAGTGGCTGAGCAGTTCTTC. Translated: CSAARREVAEQFF.